This T cell receptor (beta chain) emerged from a study of CD8 T cells in Susac syndrome. V gave up 3 bases and J gave up 3 bases, with 17 bases separating them. This CDR3 spans 15 amino acids. Germline assignment: CDR1 SQVTM and CDR2 ANQGSEA. Random hexamers were used to reverse transcribe the RNA input (roughly 0.5 to 1 ug). Each CDR3 protein is one row after TCRdb ran MiXCR on the immunoSEQ multiplex PCR reads. Among tens of thousands of distinct CDR3 sequences, 90% to 95% were seen once, and the ten largest hold approximately 0.46%. This rearrangement joins TRBV29-1 to TRBJ1-2; D possibly corresponds to TRBD1 (6 bases). The sequenced material came from CD8+ T cells from PBMCs. The TCR originated in a human donor with multiple sclerosis. The chain's CDR3 is CSVDRLNRQDYGYTF. The CDR3 region has the DNA TGCAGCGTTGATAGGCTTAACAGACAGGACTATGGCTACACCTTC.